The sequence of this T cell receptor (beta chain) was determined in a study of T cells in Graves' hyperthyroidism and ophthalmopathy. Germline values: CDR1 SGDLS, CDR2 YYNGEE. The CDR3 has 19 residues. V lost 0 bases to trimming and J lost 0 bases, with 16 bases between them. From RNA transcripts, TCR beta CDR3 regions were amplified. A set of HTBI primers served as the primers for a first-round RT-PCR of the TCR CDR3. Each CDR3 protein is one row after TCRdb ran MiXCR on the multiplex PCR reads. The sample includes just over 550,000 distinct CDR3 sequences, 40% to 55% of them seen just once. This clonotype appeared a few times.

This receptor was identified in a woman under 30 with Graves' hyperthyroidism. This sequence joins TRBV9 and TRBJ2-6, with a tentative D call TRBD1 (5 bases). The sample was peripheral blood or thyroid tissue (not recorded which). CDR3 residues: CASSVGMGRANSGANVLTF. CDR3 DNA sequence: TGTGCCAGCAGCGTAGGTATGGGCAGGGCCAACTCTGGGGCCAACGTCCTGACTTTC.